Shown below are 14 T cell receptor beta chains from a single sample sequenced in a study of CD8 T cells in ankylosing spondylitis. MiXCR, applied by TCRdb to the 5' RACE reads, yields one record per CDR3 protein. This table holds about 230,000 distinct CDR3 sequences, around 8% found once. Sequencing input: blood, either unsorted or a sorted T cell fraction (not recorded which). Source of these receptors: a female donor with ankylosing spondylitis or in good health (not recorded which).

This clonotype was seen ten or more times. The chain employs TRBV2 and TRBJ2-3; 8 positions agree with TRBD2. Germline CDR1 reads SNHLY; CDR2 reads FYNNEI. J gave up 4 bases and V 10 bases, and 10 bases lay outside the gene matches. This CDR3 is built from 14 residues. CDR3: CATTTSGESDTQYF. Here the CDR3 DNA reads TGTGCCACCACAACTAGCGGTGAATCAGATACGCAGTATTTT. The full variable domain, rest sourced from reference TRBV2 and TRBJ2-3, is EPEVTQTPSHQVTQMGQEVILRCVPISNHLYFYWYRQILGQKVEFLVSFYNNEISEKSEIFDDQFSVERPDGSNFTLKIRSTKLEDSAMYFCATTTSGESDTQYFGPGTRLTVL.

This clonotype was counted at least ten times. This chain joins TRBV12-3 or TRBV12-4 and TRBJ1-2; D gene ambiguous. V lost 5 bases and J lost 4, with 11 bases in between. The CDR3 totals 13 residues. In DNA, the CDR3 is TGTGCCAGCAGTCTGGACCTGTTCTATGGCTACACCTTC. It codes for CASSLDLFYGYTF.

This sequence joins TRBV4-1 and TRBJ2-7, with TRBD2 identical over 9 bases. Trimming at V came to 1 base and at J to 0 bases, leaving 16 bases not matched to a gene. The CDR3 has 20 residues. Germline lookup yields CDR1 MGHRA and CDR2 YSYEKL. The CDR3 region has the DNA TGCGCCAGCAGCCAAGCCCAGGGGAGCCTACTAGCGGGCAGCTCCTACGAGCAGTACTTC. This translates into CASSQAQGSLLAGSSYEQYF.

Many counts were recorded for this clonotype. The CDR3 DNA sequence: TGTGCCAGCACCCACAGGGTGGACACTGAAGCTTTCTTT. It codes for CASTHRVDTEAFF. V usage is TRBV12-3 or TRBV12-4 and J usage is TRBJ1-1; perhaps TRBD1 as D (6 bases). Trimming took 7 bases from V and 3 from J, leaving 12 bases between them. This CDR3 region has 13 residues.

About this clonotype itself: A much larger clone differs from this one at a single base, so this may be a read error. The chain has TRBV5-5 and TRBJ2-1; 10 positions agree with TRBD2. This CDR3 has 16 residues. Germline V lookup: CDR1 SGHKS, CDR2 YYEKEE (reference sequence). CDR3 amino acids: CASSSGLAGGYNGQFF. CDR3 bases: TGTGCCAGCAGCTCGGGCTTAGCGGGGGGCTACAATGGGCAGTTCTTC.

This clonotype was counted ten times or more. The chain carries TRBV19 and TRBJ2-7; no definite D call. V was shortened by 5 bases and J by 3 bases, with 14 bases between the two germline ends. The length of the CDR3 is 14 residues. Germline-derived CDR1 and CDR2 are LNHDA and SQIVND (reference sequence). CDR3 amino acids: CASSEASLGYEQYF. The CDR3 coding sequence is TGTGCCAGTAGTGAGGCCTCCCTTGGCTACGAGCAGTACTTC.

This clonotype was counted ten times or more. The rearrangement joins TRBV20-1 to TRBJ1-1; D perhaps matches TRBD1 (6 bases). Germline V CDR1 and CDR2: DFQATT, SNEGSKA (reference sequence). The CDR3 loop spans 15 amino acids. The ends were cut back, 6 bases at V and 3 bases at J, with 20 bases in the middle. The CDR3 here is CSAQLGGAADTEAFF. The CDR3 DNA reads as TGCAGTGCACAACTGGGGGGGGCAGCGGACACTGAAGCTTTCTTT.

Many counts were recorded for this clonotype. The CDR3, as DNA: TGTGCCAGCAGTTCACTAGCGGCGAACACCGGGGAGCTGTTTTTT. This encodes CASSSLAANTGELFF. The chain joins TRBV7-8 to TRBJ2-2, with 8 bases fitting TRBD2. V lost 6 bases, J lost 0 bases, and 3 bases stayed unmatched. This CDR3 is 15 amino acids long. Germline V gene data show CDR1 as SGHVS and CDR2 as FQNEAQ.

This clonotype has at least ten counts. DNA of the CDR3: TGTGCCATTCGAGGCAGGGTCGGGGGCATGAACACTGAAGCTTTCTTT. It encodes CAIRGRVGGMNTEAFF. This chain joins TRBV10-3 and TRBJ1-1; D is possibly TRBD1 (6 bases). Germline CDR1 is ENHRY and CDR2 is SYGVKD. The CDR3 spans 16 residues. Trimming removed 9 bases from V and 0 bases from J, with 20 bases in between.

This clonotype was counted at least ten times. The chain employs TRBV5-1 and TRBJ1-1; D gene ambiguous. The CDR3 loop spans 13 amino acids. Germline V gene lookup returns CDR1 SGHRS and CDR2 YFSETQ. Trimming left V 2 bases short and J 0 bases short, with 5 bases between. CDR3 in amino acids: CASSFNLNTEAFF. DNA of the CDR3: TGCGCCAGCAGCTTTAACCTGAACACTGAAGCTTTCTTT. Complete variable domain (other parts from reference TRBV5-1 and TRBJ1-1): KAGVTQTPRYLIKTRGQQVTLSCSPISGHRSVSWYQQTPGQGLQFLFEYFSETQRNKGNFPGRFSGRQFSNSRSEMNVSTLELGDSALYLCASSFNLNTEAFFGQGTRLTVV.

The chain couples TRBV5-1 to TRBJ2-5; possible D gene TRBD2, 5 bases. The CDR3 runs to 15 residues. The ends were cut back, 4 bases at V and 5 bases at J, with 18 bases in the middle. Germline V gene sequence: CDR1 SGHRS, CDR2 YFSETQ. CDR3: CASSPGLAAGETQYF. The DNA of the CDR3 is TGCGCCAGCAGCCCAGGACTGGCCGCCGGGGAGACCCAGTACTTC.

This clonotype was seen ten or more times. This chain links TRBV27 with TRBJ2-2; weak D call: TRBD2 (5 bases). This CDR3 comprises 16 residues. Trimming cost V 2 bases and J 1 base, with 11 bases left between them. The V gene's germline CDR1 is MNHEY and CDR2 SMNVEV (reference sequence). The CDR3 DNA follows: TGTGCCAGCAGTTTAAGGGCGGAGGTGAACACCGGGGAGCTGTTTTTT. Encoded protein: CASSLRAEVNTGELFF.

Many counts were recorded for this clonotype. The chain carries TRBV5-1 and TRBJ2-1, with D hard to call. CDR3 length: 14 amino acids. Germline loops: CDR1 SGHRS, CDR2 YFSETQ. With 0 bases removed from V and 4 bases from J, the gap between germline ends came to 8 bases. The CDR3 sequence is CASSLAVNYNEQFF. In DNA, the CDR3 is TGCGCCAGCAGCTTGGCCGTAAATTACAATGAGCAGTTCTTC.

This clonotype was seen repeatedly, ten times or more. The DNA of the CDR3 is TGTGCCAGCAGGATACTCCAGGGTCAAGGGGATGAGCAGTTCTTC. Its translation is CASRILQGQGDEQFF. V is TRBV7-9 and J is TRBJ2-1, with D maybe TRBD1 (5 bases). In germline, CDR1 is SEHNR, CDR2 FQNEAQ (reference sequence). The CDR3 totals 15 residues. V lost 6 bases and J lost 8, with 20 bases in between. The full variable domain, with the rest looked up from reference TRBV7-9 and TRBJ2-1, is DTGVSQNPRHKITKRGQNVTFRCDPISEHNRLYWYRQTLGQGPEFLTYFQNEAQLEKSRLLSDRFSAERPKGSFSTLEIQRTEQGDSAMYLCASRILQGQGDEQFFGPGTRLTVL.